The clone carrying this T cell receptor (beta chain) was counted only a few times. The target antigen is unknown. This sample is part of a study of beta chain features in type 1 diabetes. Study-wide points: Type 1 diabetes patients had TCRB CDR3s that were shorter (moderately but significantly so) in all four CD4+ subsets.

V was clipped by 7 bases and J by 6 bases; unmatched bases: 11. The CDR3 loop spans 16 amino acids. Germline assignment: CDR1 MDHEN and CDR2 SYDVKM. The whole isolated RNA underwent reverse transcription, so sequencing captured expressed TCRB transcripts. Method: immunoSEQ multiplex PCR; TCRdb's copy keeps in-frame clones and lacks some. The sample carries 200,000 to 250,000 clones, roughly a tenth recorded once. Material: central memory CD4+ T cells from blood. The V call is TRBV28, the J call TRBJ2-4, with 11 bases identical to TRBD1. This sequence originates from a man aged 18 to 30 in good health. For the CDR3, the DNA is TGTGCCAGCACCCGCACTTGGGGGACAGGGGGAAACATTCAGTACTTC. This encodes CASTRTWGTGGNIQYF.